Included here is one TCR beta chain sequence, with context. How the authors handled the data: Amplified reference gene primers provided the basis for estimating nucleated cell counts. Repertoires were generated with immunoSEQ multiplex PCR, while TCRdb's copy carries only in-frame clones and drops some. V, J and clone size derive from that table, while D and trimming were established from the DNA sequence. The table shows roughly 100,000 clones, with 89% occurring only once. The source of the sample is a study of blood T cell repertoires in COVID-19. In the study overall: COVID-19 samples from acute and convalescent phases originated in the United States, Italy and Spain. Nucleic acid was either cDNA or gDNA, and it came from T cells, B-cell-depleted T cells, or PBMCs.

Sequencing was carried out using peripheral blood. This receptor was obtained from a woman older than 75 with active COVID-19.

The CDR3 sequence: CASSRQGNTEAFF. In DNA form, the CDR3 reads TGTGCCAGCAGTCGCCAGGGGAACACTGAAGCTTTCTTT. The chain combines TRBV27 with TRBJ1-1; D perhaps matches TRBD1 (5 bases). The germline CDR1 and CDR2 sequences are MNHEY and SMNVEV (reference sequence). V was pared by 5 bases and J by 1 base, with 8 bases between. The CDR3 runs 13 residues.